Shown below are 29 T cell receptor beta chains from a single sample sequenced in a study of vaccination effects on CD4 cells after COVID-19. Antigens for these TCRs are unknown. Libraries were prepared by immunoSEQ multiplex PCR; TCRdb keeps only in-frame clonotypes and omits some of them. The sample lists tens of thousands of clones; around 70% were seen once. Within the ViraFEST assay, antigen-specific CD4+ T cells underwent expansion with viral peptide pools prior to sequencing. Having been cultured for around ten days, the cells underwent CD4+ T cell isolation. Two doses of either BNT162b2 or mRNA-1273 were given to each participant. The input for sequencing was CD4+ T cells from PBMCs cultured with HCoV-229E spike peptides, taken after COVID-19 vaccination. The receptors originated from a human donor who received a COVID-19 vaccine.

The gene calls are TRBV9 and TRBJ2-3; D is unclear. The CDR3 runs to 15 residues. The germline V gene has CDR1 SGDLS and CDR2 YYNGEE. Trimming stripped 1 base from V and 1 base from J, with 10 bases between. CDR3 bases: TGTGCCAGCAGCGTAACCTCCTTGGGCACAGATACGCAGTATTTT. It codes for CASSVTSLGTDTQYF.

This clone occurred once. The chain links TRBV19 to TRBJ1-3; no firm D call. This CDR3 spans 13 amino acids. Germline-derived CDR1 and CDR2 are LNHDA and SQIVND (reference sequence). The ends were cut back, 5 bases at V and 0 bases at J, with 5 bases in the middle. The CDR3 nucleotides read TGTGCCAGTAGTGAGAGCTCTGGAAACACCATATATTTT. Protein sequence: CASSESSGNTIYF.

J is TRBJ1-4 and V is TRBV24-1; 7 bases are shared with TRBD1. Trimming took 6 bases from V and 10 from J; bases not matched to a gene: 4. Germline values: CDR1 KGHDR, CDR2 SFDVKD. This CDR3 has 12 residues. CDR3 region: CATSSRGGKLFF. The DNA for the CDR3 is TGTGCCACCAGTTCCAGGGGGGGAAAACTGTTTTTT.

The chain joins TRBV7-8 to TRBJ1-2; unclear D gene. V was trimmed by 5 bases and J by 1 base, leaving 17 bases between them. The CDR3 extends over 16 amino acids. The germline V gene encodes CDR1 SGHVS and CDR2 FQNEAQ. This CDR3 reads CASSRMRAEDNYGYTF. The CDR3 DNA follows: TGTGCCAGCAGCCGAATGCGGGCAGAAGATAACTATGGCTACACCTTC.

The J gene is TRBJ1-1, the V gene TRBV7-2; D not certain. Looked up from germline, CDR1 is SGHTA and CDR2 is FQGNSA. The ends were cut back, 5 bases at V and 4 bases at J, with 11 bases in the middle. This CDR3 is built from 13 residues. The CDR3 spells CASSDGEGTEAFF. For the CDR3, the DNA is TGTGCCAGCAGCGACGGGGAGGGCACTGAAGCTTTCTTT.

V is TRBV7-9 and J is TRBJ2-2; either TRBD1 or TRBD2 may fit D (5 bases each). The CDR3 sequence is 18 residues long. Trimming removed 1 base from V and 4 bases from J, with 19 bases in between. Germline CDR1 and CDR2: SEHNR and FQNEAQ (reference sequence). The CDR3 DNA reads TGTGCCAGCAGCTTAGTATGGGACCTTACGATTGGCACCGGGGAGCTGTTTTTT. Translating gives CASSLVWDLTIGTGELFF. Using reference TRBV7-9 and TRBJ2-2 for the parts outside the CDR3, the full variable domain is DTGVSQNPRHKITKRGQNVTFRCDPISEHNRLYWYRQTLGQGPEFLTYFQNEAQLEKSRLLSDRFSAERPKGSFSTLEIQRTEQGDSAMYLCASSLVWDLTIGTGELFFGEGSRLTVL.

This clone was picked up one time. The chain joins TRBV27 to TRBJ2-1; maybe TRBD1 (6 bases). V lost 7 bases and J 4 bases, leaving 14 bases between the germline ends. This CDR3 region has 14 residues. CDR1 and CDR2 (germline): MNHEY, SMNVEV (reference sequence). The CDR3 coding sequence is TGTGCCAGCACGTGGACAGCCCATTACAATGAGCAGTTCTTC. Translating gives CASTWTAHYNEQFF.

There are a few counts of this clone. The chain couples TRBV19 to TRBJ1-1; D remains ambiguous. In germline, CDR1 is LNHDA, CDR2 SQIVND (reference sequence). The CDR3 is made up of 10 amino acids. Trimming pared 8 bases from V and 1 base from J, leaving 2 bases between. The CDR3 sequence: CASRNTEAFF. The DNA for the CDR3 is TGTGCCAGTCGGAACACTGAAGCTTTCTTT.

The chain has TRBV10-3 and TRBJ1-5; D is perhaps TRBD1 (5 bases). Germline V gene sequence: CDR1 ENHRY, CDR2 SYGVKD. V was pared by 2 bases and J by 2 bases, with 10 bases between. This CDR3 spans 15 amino acids. CDR3 coding DNA: TGTGCCATCAGTGAGAGGGGCGAAGGCAATCAGCCCCAGCATTTT. The encoded protein is CAISERGEGNQPQHF.

V is TRBV6-2 or TRBV6-3 and J is TRBJ1-1; no clear D. This CDR3 has 14 amino acids. With 5 bases removed from V and 1 base from J, the gap between germline ends came to 11 bases. Germline CDR1 is MNHEY and CDR2 is SVGEGT. Here the CDR3 DNA reads TGTGCCAGCAGTCACACGTGGGCGAACACTGAAGCTTTCTTT. Residues: CASSHTWANTEAFF.

The table lists this clone with a count of one. The chain joins TRBV3-1 (or the pseudogene TRBV3-2) to TRBJ1-1, with D possibly matching TRBD1 (5 bases). The germline gives CDR1 LGHDT, CDR2 YNNKEL (reference sequence). The CDR3 runs to 15 residues. V dropped 1 base and J dropped 5 bases, with 14 bases sitting between them. The CDR3 reads CASSQVSGGGTEAFF. CDR3 in DNA: TGTGCCAGCAGCCAAGTGTCTGGGGGGGGTACTGAAGCTTTCTTT.

The chain is built from TRBV6-5 and TRBJ2-1, with 9 bases fitting TRBD2. Germline loops: CDR1 MNHEY, CDR2 SVGAGI. This CDR3 is 14 amino acids long. In DNA, the CDR3 is TGTTGTGTACGGCGGGGGGGCTCCTACAATGAGCAGTTCTTC. It encodes CCVRRGGSYNEQFF.

This chain connects TRBV7-6 to TRBJ1-3; possibly TRBD1 for D (5 bases). This CDR3 is built from 14 residues. Trimming cost V 0 bases and J 8 bases, with 11 bases left between them. Germline V gene sequence: CDR1 SGHVS, CDR2 FNYEAQ. The CDR3 bases are TGTGCCAGCAGCTTAGCAGGGGTTATGGACACCATATATTTT. Residues: CASSLAGVMDTIYF.

This chain connects TRBV6-5 to TRBJ1-1; D is perhaps TRBD1 (5 bases). V was cut by 8 bases and J by 1 base, with 11 bases left in between. This CDR3 contains 13 residues. In germline, CDR1 is MNHEY, CDR2 SVGAGI. DNA for the CDR3: TGTGCCAGCTCGCTCGGACAGAACACTGAAGCTTTCTTT. This encodes CASSLGQNTEAFF.

This CDR3 reads CASSLASTRARNEQFF. The CDR3 nucleotides are TGCGCCAGCAGCTTGGCCTCTACACGAGCTAGAAATGAGCAGTTCTTC. This chain connects TRBV5-1 to TRBJ2-1, with D hard to call. The CDR3 contains 16 residues. The germline CDR1 and CDR2 sequences are SGHRS and YFSETQ. Trimming shortened V by 0 bases and J by 7 bases, and 17 bases separated the two germline ends. Full variable domain (outside the CDR3, taken from reference TRBV5-1 and TRBJ2-1): KAGVTQTPRYLIKTRGQQVTLSCSPISGHRSVSWYQQTPGQGLQFLFEYFSETQRNKGNFPGRFSGRQFSNSRSEMNVSTLELGDSALYLCASSLASTRARNEQFFGPGTRLTVL.

The J gene is TRBJ1-3, the V gene TRBV23-1; 8 nucleotides align to TRBD1. Being an ORF, TRBV23-1 has a function that is uncertain. The CDR3 loop spans 15 amino acids. V dropped 8 bases and J dropped 4; count of bases not matched to a gene: 10. CDR3 bases: TGCGCCAGCTTACCCTGGACAGGGCAGGGAAACACCATATATTTT. This encodes CASLPWTGQGNTIYF.

This rearrangement joins TRBV2 to TRBJ1-1, with D unclear. Germline V gives CDR1 SNHLY, CDR2 FYNNEI. Trimming stripped 4 bases from V and 0 bases from J, with 9 bases between. The length of the CDR3 is 14 residues. CDR3 DNA: TGTGCCAGCAGTGTCCGGGGAATGAACACTGAAGCTTTCTTT. It encodes CASSVRGMNTEAFF.

The sample holds a few counts of this clone. This sequence joins TRBV27 and TRBJ1-3; 9 nucleotides match TRBD1. V shed 5 bases, J shed 8 bases, and the junction held 16 bases outside the gene matches. The V gene's germline CDR1 is MNHEY and CDR2 SMNVEV (reference sequence). The length of the CDR3 is 17 residues. CDR3 residues: CASSPDRGPINGDTIYF. CDR3 DNA sequence: TGTGCCAGCAGTCCGGACAGGGGACCTATAAACGGAGACACCATATATTTT.

The gene calls are TRBV5-1 and TRBJ2-7; 10 bases match TRBD1. Germline V gene lookup returns CDR1 SGHRS and CDR2 YFSETQ. With V trimmed by 1 base and J by 6 bases, 7 bases remained unmatched. The CDR3 has 15 residues. The CDR3 here is CASSLLGQGYSEQYV. Here the CDR3 DNA reads TGCGCCAGCAGCTTGCTGGGACAGGGGTATAGCGAGCAGTACGTC.

The chain combines TRBV12-3 or TRBV12-4 with TRBJ1-2; the D gene is possibly TRBD1 (6 bases). V gave up 2 bases and J gave up 8 bases, with 12 bases separating them. This CDR3 contains 13 residues. The CDR3 loop is CASSLQGGLGYTF. The CDR3 coding sequence is TGTGCCAGCAGTTTACAAGGGGGGTTGGGCTACACCTTC.

The V and J genes are TRBV6-6 and TRBJ2-3; the D call may be TRBD1 or TRBD2 (5 bases each). CDR3 length: 15 amino acids. CDR1 is MNHNY, CDR2 SVGAGI, per germline (reference sequence). Trimming removed 0 bases at V and 5 bases at J, with 12 bases between. In DNA form, the CDR3 reads TGTGCCAGCAGTTACTCGGCTGGTGGGGGAGATACGCAGTATTTT. Protein: CASSYSAGGGDTQYF.

This rearrangement joins TRBV7-9 to TRBJ2-7; D tentatively reads TRBD1 or TRBD2 (5 bases each). Germline CDR1 and CDR2: SEHNR and FQNEAQ (reference sequence). Deletions cut 5 bases from V and 5 bases from J, with 16 bases between. The CDR3 contains 14 residues. CDR3 protein: CASSQGDGGHEQYV. The CDR3 region has the DNA TGTGCCAGCAGCCAAGGGGATGGGGGTCACGAGCAGTACGTC.

To note about this clone: Compared with germline, one end of the junction differs, possibly owing to a read error. This chain connects TRBV4-3 to TRBJ2-1; D may be TRBD2 (5 bases). This CDR3 is built from 14 residues. Germline V gene data show CDR1 as LGHNA and CDR2 as YSLEER. The CDR3, as DNA: TGCGCCAGCAGCCAAGAAGGAAGAGGGTCTGAGGAGTTCTTC. It encodes CASSQEGRGSEEFF.

The chain is built from TRBV5-8 and TRBJ2-1, with TRBD2 as a possible D gene (6 bases). V lost 0 bases to trimming and J lost 0 bases, with 13 bases between them. The CDR3 length is 17 residues. The germline V gene encodes CDR1 SGHTS and CDR2 YDEGEE. The CDR3 DNA follows: TGTGCCAGCAGCTTGGGCCGCGGGGACTTCTCCTACAATGAGCAGTTCTTC. This encodes CASSLGRGDFSYNEQFF.

The chain carries TRBV5-1 and TRBJ2-2; 9 nucleotides match TRBD1. J lost 3 bases, V lost 2 bases, and 5 bases had no gene match. The CDR3 extends over 16 amino acids. Germline lookup yields CDR1 SGHRS and CDR2 YFSETQ. In nucleotides, the CDR3 is TGCGCCAGCAGCTTTTTCCGACAGGGGGACACCGGGGAGCTGTTTTTT. This translates into CASSFFRQGDTGELFF.

V usage is TRBV4-1 and J usage is TRBJ1-2, with TRBD1 identical over 11 bases. The V and J ends lost 2 bases and 3 bases, in that order; junction bases with no gene match: 2. Looked up from germline, CDR1 is MGHRA and CDR2 is YSYEKL. This CDR3 spans 15 amino acids. The CDR3 protein is CASSQRTGGDYGYTF. The DNA of the CDR3 is TGCGCCAGCAGCCAACGGACAGGGGGCGACTATGGCTACACCTTC.

This clone was counted only a few times. The rearrangement links TRBV7-2 to TRBJ1-3; no reliable D call. This CDR3 is built from 15 residues. Between the trimmed V and J ends, which lost 1 base and 3 bases, there was a span of 10 bases. From germline, CDR1 is SGHTA and CDR2 FQGNSA. In DNA, the CDR3 is TGTGCCAGCAGCTTAGTCCCGCATGGTGGAAACACCATATATTTT. Its protein is CASSLVPHGGNTIYF.

This chain connects TRBV10-3 to TRBJ2-5; 8 bases are shared with TRBD1. The CDR3 sequence is 14 residues long. V was pared by 11 bases and J by 2 bases, with 10 bases of the junction left unmatched. Germline CDR1 reads ENHRY; CDR2 reads SYGVKD. In nucleotides, the CDR3 is TGTGCCGCAGGGGGTACAGGGGGGCAAGAGACCCAGTACTTC. Translated, it gives CAAGGTGGQETQYF.

The sample holds one count of this clone. The chain couples TRBV10-1 to TRBJ2-7; the D gene could be TRBD1 or TRBD2 (8 bases each). V was trimmed by 3 bases and J by 8 bases, leaving 35 bases between them. The CDR3 runs to 20 residues. Per germline, CDR1 WNHNN and CDR2 SYGVQD (reference sequence). DNA for the CDR3: TGCGCCAGCAGTGATTTGGTCTCGGGCAGGGGGCTTCTGACTAGCGAGCAGCAGTACGTC. The encoded protein is CASSDLVSGRGLLTSEQQYV.